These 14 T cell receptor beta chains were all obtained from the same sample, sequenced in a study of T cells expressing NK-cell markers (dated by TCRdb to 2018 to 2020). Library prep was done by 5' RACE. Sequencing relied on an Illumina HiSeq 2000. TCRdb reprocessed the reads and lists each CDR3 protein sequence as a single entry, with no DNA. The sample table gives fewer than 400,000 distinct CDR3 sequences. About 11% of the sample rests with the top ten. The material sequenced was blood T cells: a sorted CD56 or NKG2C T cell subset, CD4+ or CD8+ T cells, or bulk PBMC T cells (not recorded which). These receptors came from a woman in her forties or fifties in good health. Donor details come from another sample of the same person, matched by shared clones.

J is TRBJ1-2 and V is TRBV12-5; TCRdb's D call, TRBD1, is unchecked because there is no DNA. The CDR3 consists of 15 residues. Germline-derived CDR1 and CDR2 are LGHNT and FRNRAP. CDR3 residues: CASGLVMTADYGYTF. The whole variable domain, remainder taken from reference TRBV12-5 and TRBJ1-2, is DARVTQTPRHKVTEMGQEVTMRCQPILGHNTVFWYRQTMMQGLELLAYFRNRAPLDDSGMPKDRFSAEMPDATLATLKIQPSEPRDSAVYFCASGLVMTADYGYTFGSGTRLTVV.

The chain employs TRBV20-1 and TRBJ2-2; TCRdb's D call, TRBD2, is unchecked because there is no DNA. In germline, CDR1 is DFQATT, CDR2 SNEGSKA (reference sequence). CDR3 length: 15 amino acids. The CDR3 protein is CSARAGTSGTGELFF.

The chain's CDR3 is CASSDQGPPGNEQFF. The chain combines TRBV11-3 with TRBJ2-1; TCRdb names TRBD1, which stays unverified in the absence of DNA. This CDR3 comprises 15 residues. Germline CDR1 SGHNT, CDR2 YENEEA.

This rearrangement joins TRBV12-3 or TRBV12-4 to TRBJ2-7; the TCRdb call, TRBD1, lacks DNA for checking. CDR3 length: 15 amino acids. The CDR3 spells CASSFQGARSYEQYF.

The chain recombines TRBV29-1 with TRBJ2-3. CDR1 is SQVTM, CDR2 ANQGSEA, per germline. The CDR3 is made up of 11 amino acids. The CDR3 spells CSAHSRNTQYF.

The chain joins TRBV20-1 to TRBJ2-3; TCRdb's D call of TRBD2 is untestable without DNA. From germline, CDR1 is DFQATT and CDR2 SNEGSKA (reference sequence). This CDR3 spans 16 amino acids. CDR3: CSASPPLASSTDTQYF.

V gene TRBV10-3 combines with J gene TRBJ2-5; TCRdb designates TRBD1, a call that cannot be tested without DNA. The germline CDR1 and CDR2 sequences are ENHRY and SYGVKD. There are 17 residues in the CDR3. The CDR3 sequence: CAISEAQGTAPRETQYF.

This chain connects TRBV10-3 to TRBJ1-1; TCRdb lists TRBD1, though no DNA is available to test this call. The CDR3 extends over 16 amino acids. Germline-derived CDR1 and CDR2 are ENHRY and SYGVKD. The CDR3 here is CAISAGGTAPNTEAFF.

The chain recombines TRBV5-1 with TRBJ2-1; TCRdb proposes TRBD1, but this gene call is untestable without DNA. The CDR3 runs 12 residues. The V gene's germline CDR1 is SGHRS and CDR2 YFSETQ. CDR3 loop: CASTLVRGEQFF.

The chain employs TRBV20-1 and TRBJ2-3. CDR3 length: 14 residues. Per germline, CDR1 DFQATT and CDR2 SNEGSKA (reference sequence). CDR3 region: CSAVSGLRTDTQYF.

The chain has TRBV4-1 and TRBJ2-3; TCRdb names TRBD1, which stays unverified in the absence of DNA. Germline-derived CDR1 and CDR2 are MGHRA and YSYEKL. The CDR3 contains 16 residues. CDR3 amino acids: CASSQSPGGGGDTQYF.

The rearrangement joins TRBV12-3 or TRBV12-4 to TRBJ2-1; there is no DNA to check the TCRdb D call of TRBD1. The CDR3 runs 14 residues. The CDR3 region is CASSLGGVQNEQFF.

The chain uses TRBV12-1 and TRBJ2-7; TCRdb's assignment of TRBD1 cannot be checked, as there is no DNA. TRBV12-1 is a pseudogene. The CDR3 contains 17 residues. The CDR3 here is CASSFAPRRERGYEQYF.

The CDR3 reads CSARDPWDFNTQYF. The V call is TRBV20-1, the J call TRBJ2-3; TCRdb's D gene call, TRBD2, goes unchecked for lack of DNA. Germline values: CDR1 DFQATT, CDR2 SNEGSKA (reference sequence). The CDR3 runs 14 residues.